This T cell receptor (beta chain) is from a study of regulatory T cells in long-lasting Graves disease. General study findings and limits: Persistent Graves' patients showed less TCR diversity than newly diagnosed patients showed.

This clonotype came up a few times. What it binds is unknown. Library construction for TCR beta used iRepertoire HTBI primers and Arm-PCR of CDR3 regions. TCRdb redid the calling of the multiplex PCR reads with MiXCR, one entry per CDR3 protein. The sample consists of hundreds of thousands of distinct CDR3 sequences, 12% of them appearing once. Regarding time point: newly diagnosed GD, antithyroid drugs for less than 3 months. After RNA was extracted from PBMCs, the TCR library was made from it. V was pared by 4 bases and J by 6 bases, with 12 bases of the junction left unmatched. Germline CDR1 SGDLS, CDR2 YYNGEE. CDR3 length equals 17 residues. The same sample was also used in a study of T cells in Graves' hyperthyroidism and ophthalmopathy.

The TCR originated in a woman under 40 with Graves disease. The starting material was peripheral blood mononuclear cells (PBMCs), obtained at new diagnosis, from a patient treated with antithyroid drugs. This chain joins TRBV9 and TRBJ2-1; 11 bases are a match to TRBD1. The CDR3 spells CASSPGQGARGGNEQFF. CDR3 coding DNA: TGTGCCAGCAGCCCCGGACAGGGGGCGCGAGGGGGCAATGAGCAGTTCTTC. The whole variable domain, filled in from reference TRBV9 and TRBJ2-1, reads DSGVTQTPKHLITATGQRVTLRCSPRSGDLSVYWYQQSLDQGLQFLIQYYNGEERAKGNILERFSAQQFPDLHSELNLSSLELGDSALYFCASSPGQGARGGNEQFFGPGTRLTVL.